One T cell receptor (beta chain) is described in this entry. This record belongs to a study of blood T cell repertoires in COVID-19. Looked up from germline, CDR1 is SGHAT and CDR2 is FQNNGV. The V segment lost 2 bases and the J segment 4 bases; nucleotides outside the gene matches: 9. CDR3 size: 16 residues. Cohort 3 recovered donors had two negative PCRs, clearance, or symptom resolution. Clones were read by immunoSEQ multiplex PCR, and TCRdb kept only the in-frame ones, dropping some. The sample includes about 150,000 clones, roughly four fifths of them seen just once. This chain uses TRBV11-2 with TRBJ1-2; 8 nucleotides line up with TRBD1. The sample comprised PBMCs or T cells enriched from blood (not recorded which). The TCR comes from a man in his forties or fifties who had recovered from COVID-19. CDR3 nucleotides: TGTGCCAGCAGCTTAATTCAGGGGGCGGCAAGCTATGGCTACACCTTC. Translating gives CASSLIQGAASYGYTF.